Below are 11 T cell receptor beta chains sequenced from a single sample in a study of shared clonotypes between healthy human individuals. Sequencing was performed with immunoSEQ multiplex PCR; in TCRdb, only in-frame clones are kept and a portion is missing. Seen here are roughly 700,000 clones, 74% observed once, and the top ten hold more than 1.5%. The sequenced sample was memory CD4+ T cells sorted from blood. The subset here: CD45RA-negative fraction. These receptors came from a woman aged 25-40 years in good health.

The chain recombines TRBV18 with TRBJ2-3; D is uncertain. Between the trimmed V and J ends, which lost 4 bases and 3 bases, there was a span of 11 bases. The germline V gene encodes CDR1 KGHSH and CDR2 LQKENI. The CDR3 runs 14 residues. In nucleotides, the CDR3 is TGTGCCAGCTCACGGGCAGGACCAACAGATACGCAGTATTTT. This translates into CASSRAGPTDTQYF. Combining the CDR3 with reference TRBV18 and TRBJ2-3 gives the whole variable domain NAGVMQNPRHLVRRRGQEARLRCSPMKGHSHVYWYRQLPEEGLKFMVYLQKENIIDESGMPKERFSAEFPKEGPSILRIQQVVRGDSAAYFCASSRAGPTDTQYFGPGTRLTVL.

The chain has TRBV4-1 and TRBJ2-3; 8 positions match TRBD2. CDR1 is MGHRA and CDR2 is YSYEKL in the germline V gene. The CDR3 totals 17 residues. The J segment lost 6 bases and the V segment lost 1 base, leaving 12 bases of the junction unmatched. The CDR3 nucleotides are TGCGCCAGCAGCCAAGCGGTTCCTAGCGGGCGTCCCGATACGCAGTATTTT. Its protein is CASSQAVPSGRPDTQYF.

The J gene is TRBJ1-1, the V gene TRBV4-1; 12 bases are shared with TRBD1. This CDR3 is 13 amino acids long. Germline V CDR1 and CDR2: MGHRA, YSYEKL. Unmatched junction bases numbered 4, after V lost 4 bases and J lost 10 bases. CDR3 sequence reads: CASSPGQGARAFF. The CDR3 DNA is TGCGCCAGCAGCCCGGGACAGGGGGCTAGAGCTTTCTTT.

This rearrangement joins TRBV29-1 to TRBJ1-2; no firm D call. Germline loops: CDR1 SQVTM, CDR2 ANQGSEA. The V end lost 3 bases, the J end lost 6 bases, and 11 bases lay between the germline ends. This CDR3 spans 12 amino acids. The CDR3 DNA reads TGCAGCGTTGATCCCGGTTCGGATGGCTACACCTTC. It encodes CSVDPGSDGYTF. Based on the CDR3 plus reference TRBV29-1 and TRBJ1-2, the full variable domain is SAVISQKPSRDICQRGTSLTIQCQVDSQVTMMFWYRQQPGQSLTLIATANQGSEATYESGFVIDKFPISRPNLTFSTLTVSNMSPEDSSIYLCSVDPGSDGYTFGSGTRLTVV.

V gene TRBV7-2 combines with J gene TRBJ1-5, with D uncertain. Germline V lookup: CDR1 SGHTA, CDR2 FQGNSA. V was clipped by 2 bases and J by 4 bases, with 6 bases between them. The CDR3 has 13 amino acids. The CDR3 loop reads CASSLWENQPQHF. DNA of the CDR3: TGTGCCAGCAGCTTATGGGAAAATCAGCCCCAGCATTTT.

The chain employs TRBV11-2 and TRBJ1-2, with TRBD1 matching 9 bases. The V segment lost 7 bases and the J segment 4 bases; nucleotides outside the gene matches: 10. This CDR3 has 15 residues. CDR1 and CDR2 (germline): SGHAT, FQNNGV. The CDR3 DNA sequence: TGTGCCAGCACCCCGACAGGGGGGGTGACCTATGGCTACACCTTC. Protein: CASTPTGGVTYGYTF.

CDR3 in amino acids: CASSATGRAPYGYTF. The CDR3 nucleotides are TGTGCCAGCAGTGCCACTGGTCGGGCCCCCTATGGCTACACCTTC. J is TRBJ1-2 and V is TRBV6-4; D not resolved. Germline V lookup: CDR1 MRHNA, CDR2 SNTAGT. Trimming shortened V by 4 bases and J by 4 bases, and 16 bases separated the two germline ends. The CDR3 extends over 15 amino acids.

DNA of the CDR3: TGTGCCAGCAGCTCAACGTCCGGGACAGCGAATTCACCCCTCCACTTT. It is translated as CASSSTSGTANSPLHF. The V and J genes are TRBV7-6 and TRBJ1-6, with 7 nucleotides matching TRBD1. Germline values: CDR1 SGHVS, CDR2 FNYEAQ. V lost 4 bases and J lost 7; bases outside the gene matches: 10. CDR3 length: 16 amino acids.

The CDR3 bases are TGTGCCAGCTCGTCCGGGACTAGCGGGAGTAGTAGGGTAGAGACCCAGTACTTC. It codes for CASSSGTSGSSRVETQYF. This chain links TRBV18 with TRBJ2-5; 14 bases align to TRBD2. CDR3 size: 18 residues. CDR1 is KGHSH, CDR2 LQKENI, per germline. The ends lost 6 bases at V and 4 bases at J; junction bases unmatched: 13.

The chain uses TRBV2 and TRBJ2-5, with D tentatively TRBD1 or TRBD2 (5 bases each). Germline V gives CDR1 SNHLY, CDR2 FYNNEI. The CDR3 has 12 amino acids. Trimming shortened V by 7 bases and J by 5 bases, and 11 bases separated the two germline ends. CDR3 coding DNA: TGTGCCAGCAAGAGGGGCGATGAGACCCAGTACTTC. Encoded protein: CASKRGDETQYF.

The rearrangement uses TRBV9 and TRBJ2-7; the match to TRBD2 covers 7 bases. Germline CDR1 and CDR2: SGDLS and YYNGEE. The CDR3 length is 15 residues. V lost 0 bases, J lost 0 bases, and 3 bases stayed unmatched. The CDR3 DNA sequence: TGTGCCAGCAGCGTAGGACCGGGGGGCTCCTACGAGCAGTACTTC. Residues: CASSVGPGGSYEQYF.